This TCR beta chain was observed in a study of T cells in localized non-small cell lung cancer. Using immunoSEQ multiplex PCR, the repertoire was profiled, and TCRdb retains in-frame clones only, with some absent. The table lists around 1,200 clones, 27% of them singletons. This clone is termed medium-sized. The CDR3 is 15 residues long. Trimming removed 2 bases from V and 5 bases from J, with 15 bases in between. The germline V gene encodes CDR1 MNHGY and CDR2 SAAAGT. The chain recombines TRBV6-8 with TRBJ2-5; weak D call: TRBD1 (5 bases). This TCR was sampled from a male donor at least 60 years old with stage II squamous cell lung carcinoma. This material consisted of normal lung tissue next to the tumor, taken before any cancer treatment. The CDR3 region is CASSYTGRVSETQYF. In DNA form, the CDR3 reads TGTGCCAGCAGTTACACGGGCAGGGTCAGCGAGACCCAGTACTTC.